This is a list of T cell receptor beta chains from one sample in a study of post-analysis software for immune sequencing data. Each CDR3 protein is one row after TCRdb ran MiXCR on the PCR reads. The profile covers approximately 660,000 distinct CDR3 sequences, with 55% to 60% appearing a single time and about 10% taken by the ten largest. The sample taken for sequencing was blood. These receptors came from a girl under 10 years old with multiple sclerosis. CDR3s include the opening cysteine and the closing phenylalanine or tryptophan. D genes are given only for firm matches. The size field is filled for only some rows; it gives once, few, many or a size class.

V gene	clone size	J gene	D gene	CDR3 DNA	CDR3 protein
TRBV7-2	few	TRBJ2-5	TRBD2	TGTGCCAGCAGCTTAGGATTTTTGTCTAGCGGGGGGGAGCAAGAGACCCAGTACTTC	CASSLGFLSSGGEQETQYF
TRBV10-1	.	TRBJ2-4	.	TGCGCCAGCAGTGAGTCGGGGACGGGGGAGCAGTACTTC	CASSESGTGEQYF
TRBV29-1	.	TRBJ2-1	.	TGCAGCGTTGGGTCAGGCCTCGGTGAGCAGTTCTTC	CSVGSGLGEQFF
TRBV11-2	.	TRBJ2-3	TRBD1	TGTGCCAGCAGTCTCCTGACAGGGCACACAGATACGCAGTATTTT	CASSLLTGHTDTQYF
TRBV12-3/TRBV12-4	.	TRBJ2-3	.	TGTGCCAGCACGGTGCCACCCACAGATACGCAGTATTTT	CASTVPPTDTQYF
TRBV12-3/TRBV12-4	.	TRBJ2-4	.	TGTGCCAGCAGTTTTTTCCCCGTCCCAAACATTCAGTACTTC	CASSFFPVPNIQYF
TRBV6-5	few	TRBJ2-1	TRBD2	TGTGCCAGCACCCGGACTAGCGGGGGATTAGATGAGCAGTTCTTC	CASTRTSGGLDEQFF
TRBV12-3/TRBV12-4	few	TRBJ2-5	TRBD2	TGTGCCAGCAGTTTTATCGGGAGGCCAGCAGTGTACCAAGAGACCCAGTACTTC	CASSFIGRPAVYQETQYF
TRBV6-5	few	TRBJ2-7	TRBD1	TGTGCCAGCAGTTACTCGGGACAGGGAGGAGGTGAGCAGTACTTC	CASSYSGQGGGEQYF
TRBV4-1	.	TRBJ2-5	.	TGCGCCAGCAGCCACAAAGCCGTAGGGGAGACCCAGTACTTC	CASSHKAVGETQYF
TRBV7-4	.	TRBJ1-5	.	TGTGCCAGCAGCTTAGGTGATGGAGGCCCTCATCAGCCCCAGCATTTT	CASSLGDGGPHQPQHF
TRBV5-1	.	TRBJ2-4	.	TGCGCCAGCAGCTTGGAGGCGGCGGTCAAAAACATTCAGTACTTC	CASSLEAAVKNIQYF
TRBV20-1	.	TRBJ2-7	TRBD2	TGCAGTGCCGCTCCTCTAGCGGGAGCCTTCTCCTACGAGCAGTACTTC	CSAAPLAGAFSYEQYF
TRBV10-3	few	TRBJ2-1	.	TGTGCCATCTCCGGACTCGACAATGAGCAGTTCTTC	CAISGLDNEQFF
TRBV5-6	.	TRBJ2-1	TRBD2	TGTGCCAGCAGCTTGGTAGGACTAGCGGAACCATCCTACAATGAGCAGTTCTTC	CASSLVGLAEPSYNEQFF
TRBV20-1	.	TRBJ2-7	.	TGCAGTGCTAGAGATCATCTCGGGGCCTACGAGCAGTACTTC	CSARDHLGAYEQYF
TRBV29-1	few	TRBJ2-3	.	TGCAGCGTTGTCGGGCAGGGAGCAGATACGCAGTATTTT	CSVVGQGADTQYF
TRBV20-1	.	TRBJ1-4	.	TGCAGCGTTTGGCAGGGATGGCCGGATTCTAATGAAAAACTGTTTTTT	CSVWQGWPDSNEKLFF
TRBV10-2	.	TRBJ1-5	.	TGCGCCAGCAGTGAGTCTAGGGACGAAGAGGGGGGTAGCAATCAGCCCCAGCATTTT	CASSESRDEEGGSNQPQHF
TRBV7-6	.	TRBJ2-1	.	TGTGCCAGCAGCTTAAAGGGGGGTCTAGGGGTTAGCTCCTACAATGAGCAGTTCTTC	CASSLKGGLGVSSYNEQFF
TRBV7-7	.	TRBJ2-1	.	TGTGCTAGCAGCTTAGATCCAGGTAGAAACAATGAGCAGTTCTTC	CASSLDPGRNNEQFF
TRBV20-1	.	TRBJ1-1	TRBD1	TGCAGTGCTAGAGCGGCAGGGGGCATGAACACTGAAGCTTTCTTT	CSARAAGGMNTEAFF
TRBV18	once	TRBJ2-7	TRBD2	TGTGCCAGCTCACAGCTAGCGGAATCCTACGAGCAGTACTTC	CASSQLAESYEQYF
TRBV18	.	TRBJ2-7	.	TGTGCCAGCTCACCCTGGGACGGATACGAGCAGTACTTC	CASSPWDGYEQYF
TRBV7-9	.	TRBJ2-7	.	TGTGCCAGCAGCTACGGGGGAGAGTACGAGCAGTACTTC	CASSYGGEYEQYF
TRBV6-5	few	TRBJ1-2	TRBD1	TGTGCCAGCAGTTACTCGACAGGGACAGGGTTGTCTGGCTACACCTTC	CASSYSTGTGLSGYTF
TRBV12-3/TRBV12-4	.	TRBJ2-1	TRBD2	TGTGCCAGCAGTTTAGCACTAGCGATTCCCTACAATGAGCAGTTCTTC	CASSLALAIPYNEQFF
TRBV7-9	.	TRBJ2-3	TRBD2	TGTGCCAGCAGCCAGAATTGGAGAGCGGGGGGGCCAGATACGCAGTATTTT	CASSQNWRAGGPDTQYF
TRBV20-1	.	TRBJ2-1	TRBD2	TGCAGTGCTAGAGATCCTAGCGGGGGGGTTAATGAGCAGTTCTTC	CSARDPSGGVNEQFF
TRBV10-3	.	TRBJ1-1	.	TGTGCCGGACGCAGGGAAGAGGACACTGAAGCTTTCTTT	CAGRREEDTEAFF